These 27 T cell receptor beta chains originate from one sample sequenced in a study of blood T cell repertoires in COVID-19. Here immunoSEQ multiplex PCR was the method, and the copy in TCRdb shows in-frame clones only, minus some. This table has 160,000 or so clones, roughly 87% appearing once. The sample consisted of peripheral blood. Receptor source: a woman in her 70s with acute or convalescent COVID-19.

This clone was detected a few times. The genes are TRBV28 and TRBJ1-3; D possibly corresponds to TRBD1 (5 bases). CDR3 size: 16 residues. V lost 5 bases to trimming and J lost 0 bases, with 14 bases between them. CDR1 and CDR2 from the germline V gene are MDHEN and SYDVKM. CDR3 residues: CASSIPGISSGNTIYF. DNA for the CDR3: TGTGCCAGCAGTATTCCAGGGATAAGCTCTGGAAACACCATATATTTT.

The chain is built from TRBV6-5 and TRBJ2-1; D uncertain. Germline loops: CDR1 MNHEY, CDR2 SVGAGI. The CDR3 loop spans 11 amino acids. Trimming removed 0 bases at V and 14 bases at J, with 8 bases between. In DNA form, the CDR3 reads TGTGCCAGCAGTTACTCTACAGAAAAGTTCTTC. Translation gives CASSYSTEKFF.

This rearrangement joins TRBV6-5 to TRBJ2-7, with D possibly being TRBD1 (6 bases). V was shortened by 8 bases and J by 6 bases, with 20 bases between the two germline ends. CDR1 MNHEY and CDR2 SVGAGI come from the germline V gene. This CDR3 comprises 14 residues. The CDR3 sequence is CASGKNREASEQYF. DNA of the CDR3: TGTGCCAGCGGTAAGAACAGGGAAGCTAGCGAGCAGTACTTC.

The CDR3 bases are TGCGCCAGCAGACAGGGACAGAACACCGGGGAGCTGTTTTTT. Translated: CASRQGQNTGELFF. V is TRBV5-1 and J is TRBJ2-2; D might be TRBD1 (6 bases). V shed 5 bases and J shed 1 base, with 9 bases lying between them. The CDR3 has 14 residues. The germline V gene encodes CDR1 SGHRS and CDR2 YFSETQ.

The J gene is TRBJ2-1, the V gene TRBV9; 12 nucleotides agree with TRBD2. The CDR3 covers 16 residues. CDR1 SGDLS and CDR2 YYNGEE come from the germline V gene. J gave up 9 bases and V 0 bases, and 7 bases lay outside the gene matches. The CDR3 protein is CASSVALAGGKVEQFF. CDR3 coding DNA: TGTGCCAGCAGCGTAGCACTAGCGGGGGGAAAAGTTGAGCAGTTCTTC.

This chain joins TRBV5-6 and TRBJ1-2, with TRBD1 matching over 7 bases. Trimming removed 3 bases from V and 7 bases from J; junction bases left unmatched: 9. The CDR3 spans 14 residues. Germline CDR1 SGHDT, CDR2 YYEEEE. CDR3 sequence: CASSSDRIYSGYTF. In DNA, the CDR3 is TGTGCCAGCAGCTCGGACAGGATCTATAGTGGCTACACCTTC.

The V and J genes are TRBV7-9 and TRBJ2-1; the match to TRBD2 covers 8 bases. CDR1 is SEHNR, CDR2 FQNEAQ, per germline (reference sequence). With V trimmed by 5 bases and J by 7 bases, 13 bases remained unmatched. The CDR3 loop spans 16 amino acids. The CDR3 here is CASSVHRGTSVNEQFF. The CDR3 DNA sequence: TGTGCCAGCAGCGTACACAGAGGGACTAGTGTTAATGAGCAGTTCTTC. Supplemented by reference TRBV7-9 and TRBJ2-1, the full variable domain reads DTGVSQNPRHKITKRGQNVTFRCDPISEHNRLYWYRQTLGQGPEFLTYFQNEAQLEKSRLLSDRFSAERPKGSFSTLEIQRTEQGDSAMYLCASSVHRGTSVNEQFFGPGTRLTVL.

This sequence joins TRBV7-9 and TRBJ1-2, with a possible D match to TRBD1 (6 bases). This CDR3 contains 13 residues. Germline V CDR1 and CDR2: SEHNR, FQNEAQ (reference sequence). Trimming removed 5 bases at V and 4 bases at J, with 11 bases between. CDR3 sequence (DNA): TGTGCCAGCAGCCGGGGACAAATCTATGGCTACACCTTC. This codes for CASSRGQIYGYTF.

This clone was recorded once. The chain is built from TRBV12-2 and TRBJ1-5. TRBV12-2 is assigned pseudogene status. The CDR3 loop spans 14 amino acids. CDR3 sequence: CASRLGGPLPAQHF. The DNA of the CDR3 is TGTGCAAGTCGCTTGGGGGGGCCCCTTCCAGCCCAGCATTTT.

The gene calls are TRBV6-5 and TRBJ1-1, with TRBD1 identical over 7 bases. With 6 bases clipped from V and 4 bases from J, the junction kept 11 bases outside the gene matches. This CDR3 is 15 amino acids long. Germline-derived CDR1 and CDR2 are MNHEY and SVGAGI. In DNA form, the CDR3 reads TGTGCCAGCAGGAAAGAATTGGCAGGGGGCACTGAAGCTTTCTTT. Its protein is CASRKELAGGTEAFF.

CDR3 sequence: CASSSTRQGYEQYF. DNA for the CDR3: TGTGCCAGCAGCTCTACCCGACAGGGCTACGAGCAGTACTTC. The V gene is TRBV7-8, the J gene TRBJ2-7, with 7 positions matching TRBD1. CDR3 length: 14 residues. V shed 4 bases, J shed 3 bases, and the junction held 6 bases outside the gene matches. The germline gives CDR1 SGHVS, CDR2 FQNEAQ.

V is TRBV19 and J is TRBJ1-5; D possibly corresponds to TRBD1 (5 bases). Germline V CDR1 and CDR2: LNHDA, SQIVND (reference sequence). This CDR3 contains 13 residues. Trimming pared 6 bases from V and 3 bases from J, leaving 9 bases between. The CDR3 region has the DNA TGTGCCAGTAGCAGGGAACCCAATCAGCCCCAGCATTTT. It is translated as CASSREPNQPQHF.

This rearrangement joins TRBV28 to TRBJ1-1, with 7 bases that match TRBD1. The CDR3 is made up of 16 amino acids. Germline CDR1 MDHEN, CDR2 SYDVKM. V shed 4 bases and J 2 bases; nucleotides not matched to a gene: 10. CDR3 sequence reads: CASSSITGAKNTEAFF. DNA of the CDR3: TGTGCCAGCAGTTCAATAACAGGGGCAAAAAACACTGAAGCTTTCTTT.

The V and J genes are TRBV19 and TRBJ2-5, with TRBD1 matching 9 bases. CDR1 and CDR2 from the germline V gene are LNHDA and SQIVND (reference sequence). There are 15 residues in the CDR3. The V segment lost 5 bases and the J segment 5 bases; nucleotides outside the gene matches: 9. The CDR3 DNA reads as TGTGCCAGTAGTTCAGGGGACAGGGTGGAGGAGACCCAGTACTTC. Its translation is CASSSGDRVEETQYF.

This chain joins TRBV9 and TRBJ1-4; 7 bases line up with TRBD1. J lost 3 bases, V lost 4 bases, and 3 bases had no gene match. Germline CDR1 is SGDLS and CDR2 is YYNGEE. The CDR3 is 14 residues long. Here the CDR3 DNA reads TGTGCCAGCAGCCACAGGGGATCTAATGAAAAACTGTTTTTT. Protein product: CASSHRGSNEKLFF.

This chain links TRBV30 with TRBJ1-1; 7 nucleotides agree with TRBD1. Germline V gene data show CDR1 as GTSNPN and CDR2 as SVGIG (reference sequence). V shed 3 bases, J shed 0 bases, and the junction held 10 bases outside the gene matches. The CDR3 is 16 amino acids. CDR3 sequence: CAWSGGVTGVNTEAFF. For the CDR3, the DNA is TGTGCCTGGAGCGGTGGGGTCACAGGGGTGAACACTGAAGCTTTCTTT.

The J gene is TRBJ2-6, the V gene TRBV15; D is possibly TRBD2 (5 bases). Trimming took off 0 bases at V and 2 bases at J, with 11 bases between the two ends. Germline V gene lookup returns CDR1 LNHNV and CDR2 YYDKDF (reference sequence). The CDR3 covers 17 residues. The CDR3 DNA reads TGTGCCACCAGCAGAGATATTCGGGGAGCTGGGGCCAACGTCCTGACTTTC. This translates into CATSRDIRGAGANVLTF.

A note on this clone: The sample carries other DNA sequences with the same CDR3. The chain joins TRBV27 to TRBJ1-1, with D unclear. V was cut by 0 bases and J by 1 base, with 3 bases left in between. This CDR3 spans 13 amino acids. Per germline, CDR1 MNHEY and CDR2 SMNVEV (reference sequence). This chain's CDR3 is CASSLSRNTEAFF. CDR3 bases: TGTGCCAGCAGTTTATCGAGGAACACTGAAGCTTTCTTT.

The rearrangement links TRBV28 to TRBJ2-7, with a weak D call TRBD2 (6 bases). CDR1 MDHEN and CDR2 SYDVKM come from the germline V gene. CDR3 size: 14 residues. Trimming left V 3 bases short and J 4 bases short, with 13 bases between. The CDR3 loop reads CASSFPGGTYEQYF. The CDR3 DNA reads TGTGCCAGCAGTTTTCCCGGGGGAACGTACGAGCAGTACTTC.

This sequence joins TRBV7-8 and TRBJ1-5; 8 bases align to TRBD1. V shed 5 bases, J shed 5 bases, and the junction held 8 bases outside the gene matches. Germline lookup yields CDR1 SGHVS and CDR2 FQNEAQ. The CDR3 contains 15 residues. CDR3 DNA: TGTGCCAGCAGCCTTGCAGGGGGCGCGGATCAGCCCCAGCATTTT. Translated, it gives CASSLAGGADQPQHF.

The chain combines TRBV19 with TRBJ1-3; D gene ambiguous. Germline CDR1 is LNHDA and CDR2 is SQIVND (reference sequence). Trimming cost V 6 bases and J 0 bases, with 12 bases left between them. The CDR3 is made up of 15 amino acids. The CDR3 reads CASSRGLASGNTIYF. The CDR3 nucleotides read TGTGCCAGTAGCCGTGGACTGGCCTCTGGAAACACCATATATTTT.

This sequence joins TRBV5-4 and TRBJ1-2, with 9 nucleotides matching TRBD1. The V gene's germline CDR1 is SGHNT and CDR2 YYREEE (reference sequence). Trimming cost V 4 bases and J 11 bases; bases outside gene matches: 9. There are 13 residues in the CDR3. The CDR3 sequence is CASSGAGQGDYTF. In DNA, the CDR3 is TGTGCCAGCAGCGGGGCGGGACAGGGAGATTACACCTTC.

The chain links TRBV10-1 to TRBJ1-1; perhaps TRBD1 as D (6 bases). Germline V gene sequence: CDR1 WNHNN, CDR2 SYGVQD (reference sequence). The CDR3 length is 15 residues. With 4 bases removed from V and 4 bases from J, the gap between germline ends came to 16 bases. The CDR3 DNA sequence: TGCGCCAGCAGTGGGCCGACAGGTCTAAGCACTGAAGCTTTCTTT. This sequence encodes CASSGPTGLSTEAFF.

This chain joins TRBV19 and TRBJ2-1, with D perhaps matching TRBD2 (6 bases). Germline loops: CDR1 LNHDA, CDR2 SQIVND (reference sequence). V was trimmed by 3 bases and J by 6 bases, leaving 15 bases between them. The CDR3 contains 15 residues. DNA for the CDR3: TGTGCCAGTAGTATCTCATCGGCGCGGGGCAATGAGCAGTTCTTC. Translated, it gives CASSISSARGNEQFF.

The gene calls are TRBV19 and TRBJ1-1; no definite D call. Trimming cost V 3 bases and J 7 bases, with 15 bases left between them. CDR3 size: 14 residues. CDR1 LNHDA and CDR2 SQIVND come from the germline V gene (reference sequence). The CDR3 here is CASSIGGSSSEAFF. The CDR3 DNA follows: TGTGCCAGTAGTATCGGCGGGTCGTCAAGTGAAGCTTTCTTT.

This chain joins TRBV6-5 and TRBJ1-2; D remains ambiguous. With 6 bases removed from V and 8 bases from J, the gap between germline ends came to 13 bases. This CDR3 is built from 12 residues. Looked up from germline, CDR1 is MNHEY and CDR2 is SVGAGI. CDR3 loop: CASRTTTNGYTF. Written as DNA, the CDR3 is TGTGCCAGCAGAACAACAACTAACGGCTACACCTTC.

This clone appeared a single time. Other nucleotide sequences from this sample produce the same CDR3. This chain connects TRBV18 to TRBJ1-1; D unclear. Germline V gives CDR1 KGHSH, CDR2 LQKENI. V was cut by 2 bases and J by 1 base, with 5 bases left in between. This CDR3 is 13 amino acids long. This CDR3 is CASSPTGNTEAFF. The DNA for the CDR3 is TGTGCCAGCTCACCAACGGGGAACACTGAAGCTTTCTTT.